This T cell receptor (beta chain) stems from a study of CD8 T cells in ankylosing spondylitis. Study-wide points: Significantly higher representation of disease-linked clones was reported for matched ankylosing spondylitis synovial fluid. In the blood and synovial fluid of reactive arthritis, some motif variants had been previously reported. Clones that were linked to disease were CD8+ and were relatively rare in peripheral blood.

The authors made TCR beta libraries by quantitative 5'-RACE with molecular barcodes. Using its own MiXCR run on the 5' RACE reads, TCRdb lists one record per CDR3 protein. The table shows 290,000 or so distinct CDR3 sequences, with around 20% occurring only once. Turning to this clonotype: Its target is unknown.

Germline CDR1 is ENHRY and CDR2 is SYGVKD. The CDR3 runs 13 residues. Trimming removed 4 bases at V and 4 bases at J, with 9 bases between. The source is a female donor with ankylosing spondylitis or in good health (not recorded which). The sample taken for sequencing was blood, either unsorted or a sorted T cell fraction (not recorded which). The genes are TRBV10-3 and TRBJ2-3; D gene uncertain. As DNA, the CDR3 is TGTGCCATCAGTGCCCCGGGCCCAGATACGCAGTATTTT. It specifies CAISAPGPDTQYF.